This T cell receptor beta chain was observed in a study of identifying expanded T cells in peripheral blood. Whole-study results and caveats: About 1.2 clones differed between technical replicates, versus around 15 and 18 over time.

Produced via immunoSEQ multiplex PCR; TCRdb's table is partial and in-frame only. The data contain around 81,000 clones, about 85% of them seen just once; the ten biggest clones take up 3.5% to 5.5%. A note on this clone: Its antigen remains unknown.

CDR1 and CDR2 from the germline V gene are SGDLS and YYNGEE. This CDR3 region has 13 residues. V was shortened by 3 bases and J by 6 bases, with 10 bases between the two germline ends. V is TRBV9 and J is TRBJ2-1; possibly TRBD1 for D (5 bases). The sample consisted of blood. This sequence originates from a person aged 18-70 years in good health. CDR3 in amino acids: CASSGPRVNEQFF. The CDR3 nucleotides are TGTGCCAGCAGCGGCCCCAGGGTCAATGAGCAGTTCTTC.